This paragraph covers one T cell receptor beta chain sequence. Its antigen is undetermined. The data belong to a study of shared clonotypes between healthy human individuals. Naive CD8 cells were CD45RO-negative, positively selected for CCR7, excluding terminally differentiated effector memory CD45RA+ cells. The protocol was immunoSEQ multiplex PCR, while the TCRdb copy is restricted to in-frame clones and leaves out a portion. Altogether under 1 million clones are present, just over 95% being singletons, with the ten largest covering 0.2% to 0.25%. The CDR3 consists of 14 residues. Trimming cost V 6 bases and J 2 bases; bases outside gene matches: 3. From germline, CDR1 is SQVTM and CDR2 ANQGSEA. Whole-study findings and limits: A generally larger estimated richness was seen in naive subsets than in memory subsets. Sample collection involved blood only; tissue repertoires are likely different.

The origin of this receptor is a man aged 25 to 45 in good health. The sample consisted of naive CD8+ T cells sorted from blood. The chain recombines TRBV29-1 with TRBJ2-1; 11 bases fit TRBD1. As DNA, the CDR3 is TGCAGCGTATTGGACAGGGGGCCCTACAATGAGCAGTTCTTC. Its translation: CSVLDRGPYNEQFF.